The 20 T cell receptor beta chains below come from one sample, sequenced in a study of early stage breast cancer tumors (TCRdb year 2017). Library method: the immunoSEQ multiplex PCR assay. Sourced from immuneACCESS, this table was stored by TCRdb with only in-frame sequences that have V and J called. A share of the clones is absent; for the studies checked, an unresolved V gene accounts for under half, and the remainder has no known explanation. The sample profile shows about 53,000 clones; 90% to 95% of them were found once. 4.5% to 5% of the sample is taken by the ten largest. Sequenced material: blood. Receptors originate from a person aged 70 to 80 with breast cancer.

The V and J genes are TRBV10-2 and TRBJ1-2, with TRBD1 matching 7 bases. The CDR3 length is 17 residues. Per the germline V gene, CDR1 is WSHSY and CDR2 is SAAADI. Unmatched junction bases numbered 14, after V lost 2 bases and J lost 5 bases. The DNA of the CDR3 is TGCGCCAGCAGTGAGACAGGGGACTCCCTGGGGGGATATGGCTACACCTTC. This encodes CASSETGDSLGGYGYTF.

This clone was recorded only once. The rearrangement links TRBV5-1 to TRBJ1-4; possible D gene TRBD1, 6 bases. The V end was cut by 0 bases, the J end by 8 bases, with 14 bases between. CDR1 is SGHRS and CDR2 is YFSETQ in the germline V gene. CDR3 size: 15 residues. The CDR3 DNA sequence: TGCGCCAGCAGCTTGGCCGCAGGGGATGGGGAAAAACTGTTTTTT. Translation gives CASSLAAGDGEKLFF.

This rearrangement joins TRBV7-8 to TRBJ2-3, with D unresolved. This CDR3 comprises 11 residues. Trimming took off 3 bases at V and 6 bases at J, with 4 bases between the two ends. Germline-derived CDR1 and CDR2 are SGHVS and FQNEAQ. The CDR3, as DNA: TGTGCCAGCAGCTTCGGGGATACGCAGTATTTT. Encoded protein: CASSFGDTQYF.

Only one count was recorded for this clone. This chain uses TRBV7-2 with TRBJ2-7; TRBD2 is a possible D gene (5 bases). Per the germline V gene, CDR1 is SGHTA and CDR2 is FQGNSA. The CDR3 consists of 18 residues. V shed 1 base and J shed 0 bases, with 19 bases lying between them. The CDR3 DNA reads TGTGCCAGCAGCTTAGGGTGGCGGCGGGCGGAGAGCTCCTACGAGCAGTACTTC. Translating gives CASSLGWRRAESSYEQYF.

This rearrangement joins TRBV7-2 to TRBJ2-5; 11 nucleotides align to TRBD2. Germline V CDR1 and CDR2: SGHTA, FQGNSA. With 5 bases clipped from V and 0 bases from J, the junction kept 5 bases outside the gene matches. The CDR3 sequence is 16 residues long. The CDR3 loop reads CASSTPSGGYQETQYF. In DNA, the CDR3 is TGTGCCAGCAGCACCCCTAGCGGGGGGTACCAAGAGACCCAGTACTTC.

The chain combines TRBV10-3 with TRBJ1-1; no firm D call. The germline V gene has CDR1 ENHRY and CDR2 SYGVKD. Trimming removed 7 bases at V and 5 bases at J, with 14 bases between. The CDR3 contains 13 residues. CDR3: CAIIAYAGTEAFF. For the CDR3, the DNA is TGTGCCATCATAGCGTACGCGGGAACTGAAGCTTTCTTT.

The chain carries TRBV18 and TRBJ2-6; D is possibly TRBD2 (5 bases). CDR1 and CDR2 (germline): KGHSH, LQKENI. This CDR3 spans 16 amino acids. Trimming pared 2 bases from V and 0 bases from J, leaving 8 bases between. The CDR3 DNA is TGTGCCAGCTCACCAAGCGGTGGCTCTGGGGCCAACGTCCTGACTTTC. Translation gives CASSPSGGSGANVLTF.

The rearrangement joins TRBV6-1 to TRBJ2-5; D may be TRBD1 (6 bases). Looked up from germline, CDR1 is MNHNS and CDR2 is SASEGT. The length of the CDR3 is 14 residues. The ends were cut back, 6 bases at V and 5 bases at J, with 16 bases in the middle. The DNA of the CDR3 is TGTGCCAGCAGGACCCCCCAGGGGTGGGAGACCCAGTACTTC. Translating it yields CASRTPQGWETQYF.

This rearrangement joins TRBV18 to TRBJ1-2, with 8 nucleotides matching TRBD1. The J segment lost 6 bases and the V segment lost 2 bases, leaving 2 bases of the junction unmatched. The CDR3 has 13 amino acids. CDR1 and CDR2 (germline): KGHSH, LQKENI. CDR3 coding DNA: TGTGCCAGCTCACCAGAGACAGGGGATGGCTACACCTTC. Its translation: CASSPETGDGYTF.

The CDR3 bases are TGCGCCAGCAGCTTGGCCCGGGACAGGGTGCCAGATACGCAGTATTTT. Its protein is CASSLARDRVPDTQYF. The rearrangement uses TRBV5-1 and TRBJ2-3; 9 nucleotides align to TRBD1. This CDR3 is built from 16 residues. CDR1 is SGHRS, CDR2 YFSETQ, per germline. Losses at the gene ends were 0 bases for V and 4 bases for J; bases not matched to a gene: 6.

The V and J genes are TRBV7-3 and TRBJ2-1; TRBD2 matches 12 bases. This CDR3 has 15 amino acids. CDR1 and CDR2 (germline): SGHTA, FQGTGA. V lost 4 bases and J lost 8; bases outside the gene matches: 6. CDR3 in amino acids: CASSSGLAGSDEQFF. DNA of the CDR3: TGTGCCAGCAGCTCCGGACTAGCGGGATCGGATGAGCAGTTCTTC.

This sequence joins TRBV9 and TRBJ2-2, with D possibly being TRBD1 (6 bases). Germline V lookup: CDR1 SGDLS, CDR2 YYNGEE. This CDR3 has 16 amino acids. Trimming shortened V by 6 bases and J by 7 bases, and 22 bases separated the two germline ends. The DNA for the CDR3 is TGTGCCAGCACCCTGGACTCAGCAGGGGAAAACGGGGAGCTGTTTTTT. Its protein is CASTLDSAGENGELFF.

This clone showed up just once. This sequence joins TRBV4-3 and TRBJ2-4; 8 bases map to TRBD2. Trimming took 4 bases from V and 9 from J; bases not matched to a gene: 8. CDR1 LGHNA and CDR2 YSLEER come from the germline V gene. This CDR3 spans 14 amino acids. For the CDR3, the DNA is TGCGCCAGCAGCCCCGGGGGGGGCCCGAGCATTCAGTACTTC. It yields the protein CASSPGGGPSIQYF.

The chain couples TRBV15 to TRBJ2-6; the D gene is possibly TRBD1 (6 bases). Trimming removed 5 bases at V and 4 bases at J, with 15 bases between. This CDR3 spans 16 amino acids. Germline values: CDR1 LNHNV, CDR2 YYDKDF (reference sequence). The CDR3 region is CATSGTSDRGANVLTF. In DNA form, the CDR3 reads TGTGCCACCAGCGGGACATCGGACCGCGGGGCCAACGTCCTGACTTTC.

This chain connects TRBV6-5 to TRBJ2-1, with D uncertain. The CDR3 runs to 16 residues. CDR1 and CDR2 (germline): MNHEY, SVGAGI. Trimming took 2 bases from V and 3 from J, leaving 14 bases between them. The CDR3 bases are TGTGCCAGCAGTTACAATCTGCCGGGTAACTACAATGAGCAGTTCTTC. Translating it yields CASSYNLPGNYNEQFF.

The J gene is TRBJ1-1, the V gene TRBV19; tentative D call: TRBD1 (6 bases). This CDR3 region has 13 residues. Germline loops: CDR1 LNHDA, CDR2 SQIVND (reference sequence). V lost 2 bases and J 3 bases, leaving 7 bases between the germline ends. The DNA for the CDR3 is TGTGCCAGTAGTATACAGGGGTACACTGAAGCTTTCTTT. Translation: CASSIQGYTEAFF.

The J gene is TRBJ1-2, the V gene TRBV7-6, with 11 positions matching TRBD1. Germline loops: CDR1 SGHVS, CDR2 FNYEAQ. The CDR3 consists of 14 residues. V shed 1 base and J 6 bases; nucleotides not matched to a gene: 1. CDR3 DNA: TGTGCCAGCAGCTTAGTGGGACAGGGGGATGGCTACACCTTC. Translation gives CASSLVGQGDGYTF.

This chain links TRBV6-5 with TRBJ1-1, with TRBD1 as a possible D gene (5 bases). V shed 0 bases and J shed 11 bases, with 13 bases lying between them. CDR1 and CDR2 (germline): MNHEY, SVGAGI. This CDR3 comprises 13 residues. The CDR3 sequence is CASSYSQKGAAFF. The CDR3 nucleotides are TGTGCCAGCAGTTACTCTCAAAAAGGGGCGGCTTTCTTT.

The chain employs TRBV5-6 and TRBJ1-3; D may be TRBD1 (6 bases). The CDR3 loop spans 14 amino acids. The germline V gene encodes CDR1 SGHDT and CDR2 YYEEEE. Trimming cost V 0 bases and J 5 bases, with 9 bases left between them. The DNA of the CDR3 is TGTGCCAGCAGCTTGGCCGGGACAAGAAACACCATATATTTT. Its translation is CASSLAGTRNTIYF.

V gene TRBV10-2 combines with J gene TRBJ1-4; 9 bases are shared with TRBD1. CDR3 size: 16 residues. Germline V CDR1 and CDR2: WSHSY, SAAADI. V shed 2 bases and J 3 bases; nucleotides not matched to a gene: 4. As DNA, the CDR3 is TGCGCCAGCAGTGAGACAGGGGGCCTCGCTAATGAAAAACTGTTTTTT. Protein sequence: CASSETGGLANEKLFF.